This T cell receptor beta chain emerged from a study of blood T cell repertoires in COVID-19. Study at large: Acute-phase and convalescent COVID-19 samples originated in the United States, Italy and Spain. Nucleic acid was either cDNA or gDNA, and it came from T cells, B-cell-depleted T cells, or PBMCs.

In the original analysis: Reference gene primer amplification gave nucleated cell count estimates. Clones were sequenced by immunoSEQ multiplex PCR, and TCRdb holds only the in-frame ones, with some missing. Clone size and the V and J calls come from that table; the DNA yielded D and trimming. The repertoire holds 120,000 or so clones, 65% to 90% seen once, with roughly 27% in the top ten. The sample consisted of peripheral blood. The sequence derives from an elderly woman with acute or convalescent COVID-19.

CDR3 in DNA: TGTGCCAGCTCGGCGAATGGAGGAATAAACACCGGGGAGCTGTTTTTT. This sequence encodes CASSANGGINTGELFF. This rearrangement joins TRBV18 to TRBJ2-2; weak D call: TRBD2 (5 bases). Germline CDR1 reads KGHSH; CDR2 reads LQKENI. The length of the CDR3 is 16 residues. V lost 6 bases and J lost 2, with 16 bases in between.